This T cell receptor beta chain was profiled in a study of blood T cell repertoires in COVID-19. Study context: Samples representing acute and convalescent COVID-19 were sourced from the United States, Italy and Spain. PBMCs, B-cell-depleted T cells, or T cells were the source of the cDNA or gDNA that made up the material.

The method was immunoSEQ multiplex PCR; TCRdb's version includes in-frame clones alone and lacks a portion of them. The table shows around 160,000 clones, with over 75% occurring only once. The germline CDR1 and CDR2 sequences are SGDLS and YYNGEE. The length of the CDR3 is 13 residues. V lost 0 bases, J lost 8 bases, and 9 bases lay in between. Seattle patients were enrolled while actively infected and followed longitudinally. This chain connects TRBV9 to TRBJ2-1; D perhaps matches TRBD2 (6 bases). The source is a woman aged 55 to 70 with COVID-19, enrolled during active disease. Sequencing was performed on peripheral blood. The CDR3 bases are TGTGCCAGCAGCGTAGACTGGGGGGATGAGCAGTTCTTC. It is translated as CASSVDWGDEQFF.